The present T cell receptor beta chain was sequenced within a study of blood T cell repertoires in COVID-19. As for the study in general: Specimens from acute and convalescent COVID-19 originated in the United States, Italy and Spain.

V lost 5 bases and J lost 5; bases outside the gene matches: 9. The CDR3 has 15 residues. The germline gives CDR1 SGHVS, CDR2 FNYEAQ. In the authors' workflow: Reference gene primer amplification yielded estimated nucleated cell counts. The protocol was immunoSEQ multiplex PCR, while the TCRdb copy is restricted to in-frame clones and leaves out a portion. From that table come the V and J calls and clone size; the DNA was used to work out D and trimming. This sample yields some 520,000 clones, of which nearly 90% are seen a single time; approximately 0.9% belongs to the top ten. Sample: peripheral blood. V usage is TRBV7-6 and J usage is TRBJ2-7; 10 bases align to TRBD2. This receptor was identified in a man aged 18-30 years with COVID-19, enrolled during active disease. CDR3 amino acids: CASSGGLAGEHEQYF. CDR3 DNA: TGTGCCAGCAGCGGGGGGCTAGCGGGAGAACACGAGCAGTACTTC. The full variable domain, in which reference TRBV7-6 and TRBJ2-7 provide the parts outside the CDR3, is GAGVSQSPRYKVTKRGQDVALRCDPISGHVSLYWYRQALGQGPEFLTYFNYEAQQDKSGLPNDRFSAERPEGSISTLTIQRTEQRDSAMYRCASSGGLAGEHEQYFGPGTRLTVT.